Listed below are T cell receptor beta chains from one sample, sequenced in a study of shared clonotypes between healthy human individuals. Some clones are missing from TCRdb's copy, which holds only in-frame ones; the method was immunoSEQ multiplex PCR. The sample holds about 1 million clones, roughly 75% seen once. The sequenced sample consisted of memory CD4+ T cells sorted from blood. The origin of the receptors is a young man in good health. Both conserved end residues are part of each CDR3. Fields, in order: clone size, J gene, V gene, D gene, CDR3 DNA, CDR3 protein. A D gene is named only where the DNA matches it firmly. Expanded clones are given a class, and other clones once, few, many or no size at all.

NA	TRBJ1-5	TRBV5-6	NA	TGTGCCAGCAGCTTTCTGGCGAGTAGCAATCAGCCCCAGCATTTT	CASSFLASSNQPQHF
NA	TRBJ2-7	TRBV6-1	NA	TGTGCCAGCAGTGAATACAGCTCCTACGAGCAGTACTTC	CASSEYSSYEQYF
NA	TRBJ2-1	TRBV18	NA	TGTGCCAGCTCACCCTCCGCAGCGGGTTTATCTTACAATGAGCAGTTCTTC	CASSPSAAGLSYNEQFF
few	TRBJ1-6	TRBV5-6	NA	TGTGCCAGCAGTAAGGTGGCTTCACCCCTCCACTTT	CASSKVASPLHF
few	TRBJ1-6	TRBV19	TRBD1	TGTGCCAGCAGGAGGACAGGGATGGATTATAATTCACCCCTCCACTTT	CASRRTGMDYNSPLHF
NA	TRBJ1-1	TRBV6-5	NA	TGTGCCAGCAGCTCCGTGACAGGGAACACTGAAGCTTTCTTT	CASSSVTGNTEAFF
NA	TRBJ1-1	TRBV10-3	TRBD1	TGTGCCATCAAAAACAGGGGAAACACTGAAGCTTTCTTT	CAIKNRGNTEAFF
NA	TRBJ2-7	TRBV9	NA	TGTGCCAGCAGCGTCGGAACAACCTCCTACGAGCAGTACTTC	CASSVGTTSYEQYF
NA	TRBJ2-1	TRBV5-1	NA	TGCGCCAGCAGCTTACAGGGTGCGAGTGAGCAGTTCTTC	CASSLQGASEQFF
NA	TRBJ2-7	TRBV5-3	NA	TGTGCCAGAAGCTCCCCCGACAGGTCTTCCTACGAGCAGTACTTC	CARSSPDRSSYEQYF
NA	TRBJ1-1	TRBV28	NA	TGTGCCAGCACCGTCAGTCCGAACACTGAAGCTTTCTTT	CASTVSPNTEAFF
NA	TRBJ2-6	TRBV9	NA	TGTGCCAGCAGCGTAGCAGGCTCTGGGGCCAACGTCCTGACTTTC	CASSVAGSGANVLTF
few	TRBJ2-3	TRBV2	NA	TGTGCCAGCAGTGAATCTCCCTACCTCACAGATACGCAGTATTTT	CASSESPYLTDTQYF
NA	TRBJ2-2	TRBV6-4	TRBD1	TGTGCCAGAAGCCTCAACAGGGGGCCCGGGGAGCTGTTTTTT	CARSLNRGPGELFF
once	TRBJ2-1	TRBV30	TRBD2	TGTGCCTGGAGTGTACGCGCCTGGGTAGCGGGAGTGGGGAATGAGCAGTTCTTC	CAWSVRAWVAGVGNEQFF
NA	TRBJ2-5	TRBV30	NA	TGTGCCTGGAGTGGGGGTTTCCAAGAGACCCAGTACTTC	CAWSGGFQETQYF
many	TRBJ2-3	TRBV14	NA	TGTGCCAGCAGCCAAGTCCGCGAGGCAGGTTGGGTCACAGATACGCAGTATTTT	CASSQVREAGWVTDTQYF
NA	TRBJ1-6	TRBV27	NA	TGTGCCAGCAGTCCCCTGGCAGGGACGGGTTCACCCCTCCACTTT	CASSPLAGTGSPLHF
NA	TRBJ2-7	TRBV14	TRBD1	TGTGCCAGCAGCCACAGACAGGGATACTACGAGCAGTACTTC	CASSHRQGYYEQYF
NA	TRBJ1-2	TRBV19	NA	TGTGCCAGTACCCCCGGGACTTATAACTATGGCTACACCTTC	CASTPGTYNYGYTF
few	TRBJ2-2	TRBV30	NA	TGTGCCTGGAGTGAGGCCGGGGAGCTGTTTTTT	CAWSEAGELFF
NA	TRBJ1-1	TRBV7-2	NA	TGTGCCAGCAGACCTGGACAGCGAGCAACTGAAGCTTTCTTT	CASRPGQRATEAFF
NA	TRBJ1-2	TRBV6-6	NA	TGTGCCAGCAGCACCAGTCGGGTCTCCGAAATCTATGGCTACACCTTC	CASSTSRVSEIYGYTF